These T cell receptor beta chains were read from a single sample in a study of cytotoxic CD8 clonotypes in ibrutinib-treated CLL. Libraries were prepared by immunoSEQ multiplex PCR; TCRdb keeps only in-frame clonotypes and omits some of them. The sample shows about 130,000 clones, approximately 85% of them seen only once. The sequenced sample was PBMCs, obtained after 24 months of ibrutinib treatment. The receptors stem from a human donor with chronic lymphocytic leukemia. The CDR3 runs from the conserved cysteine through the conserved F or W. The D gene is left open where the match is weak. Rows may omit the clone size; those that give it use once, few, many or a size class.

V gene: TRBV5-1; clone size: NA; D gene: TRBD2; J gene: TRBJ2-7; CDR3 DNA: TGCGCCATCCCGACTAGCGGGGGCCCAATTACTGTATCCTACGAGCAGTACTTC; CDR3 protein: CAIPTSGGPITVSYEQYF
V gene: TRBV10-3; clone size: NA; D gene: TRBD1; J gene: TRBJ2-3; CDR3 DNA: TGTGCCATCAGACCTTCCGGACAGGGGGCTAGCACAGATACGCAGTATTTT; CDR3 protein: CAIRPSGQGASTDTQYF
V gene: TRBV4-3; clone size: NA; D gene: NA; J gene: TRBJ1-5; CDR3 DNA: TGCGCCAGCAGCCAAGGGACAGATCATCAGCCCCAGCATTTT; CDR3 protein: CASSQGTDHQPQHF
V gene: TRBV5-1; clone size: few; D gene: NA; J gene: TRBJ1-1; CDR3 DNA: TGCGCCAGCAGCTCCGGACAGCCGAACACTGAAGCTTTCTTT; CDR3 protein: CASSSGQPNTEAFF
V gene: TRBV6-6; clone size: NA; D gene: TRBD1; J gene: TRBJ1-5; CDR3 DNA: TGTGCCAGCAGCAAGACCTCCGGGACAGACAATCAGCCCCAGCATTTT; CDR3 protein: CASSKTSGTDNQPQHF
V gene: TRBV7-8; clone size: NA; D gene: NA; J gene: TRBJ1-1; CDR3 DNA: TGTGCCAGCACACGGACGAGGAACACTGAAGCTTTCTTT; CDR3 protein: CASTRTRNTEAFF
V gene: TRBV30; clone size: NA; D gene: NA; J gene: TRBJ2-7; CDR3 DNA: TGTGCCTGGAGCGCCTGGTTAGGCTACGAGCAGTACTTC; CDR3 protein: CAWSAWLGYEQYF
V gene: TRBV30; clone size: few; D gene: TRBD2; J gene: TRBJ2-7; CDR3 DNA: TGTGCCTGGAGTGTTCTAGCGGGGGGTAGGGAGCAGTACTTC; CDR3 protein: CAWSVLAGGREQYF
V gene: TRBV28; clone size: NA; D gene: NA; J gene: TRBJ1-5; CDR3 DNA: TGTGCCAGCAGTTTAGGGTCTAGGCGGGATCAGCCCCAGCATTTT; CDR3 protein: CASSLGSRRDQPQHF
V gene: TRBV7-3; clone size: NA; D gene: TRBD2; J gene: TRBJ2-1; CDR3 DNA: TGTGCCAGCAGCCCAAACCGACTAGCGGATTACAATGAGCAGTTCTTC; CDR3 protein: CASSPNRLADYNEQFF
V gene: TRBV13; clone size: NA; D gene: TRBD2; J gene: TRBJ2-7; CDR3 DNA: TGTGCCAGCAGCCGAGCGGGAGAGGAACTGGACGAGCAGTACTTC; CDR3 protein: CASSRAGEELDEQYF
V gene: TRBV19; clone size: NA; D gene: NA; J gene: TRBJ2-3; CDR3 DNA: TGTGCCAGTAGTATAGATAAGAGCCGAAGACCGGATACGCAGTATTTT; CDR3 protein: CASSIDKSRRPDTQYF
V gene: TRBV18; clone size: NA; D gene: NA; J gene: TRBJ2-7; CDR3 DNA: TGTGCCAGCTCACCGCGATTCTACGAGCAGTACTTC; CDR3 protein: CASSPRFYEQYF
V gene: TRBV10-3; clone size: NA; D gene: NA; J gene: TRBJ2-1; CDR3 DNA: TGTGCCATCAGTGGCGAGCTAGCCTCCAATGAGCAGTTCTTC; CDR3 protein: CAISGELASNEQFF
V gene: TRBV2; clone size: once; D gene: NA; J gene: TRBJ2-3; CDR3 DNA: TGTGCCAGCATGCGGGGACGAAGCACAGATACGCAGTATTTT; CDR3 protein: CASMRGRSTDTQYF
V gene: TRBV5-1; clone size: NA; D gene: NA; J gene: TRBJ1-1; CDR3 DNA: TGCGCCAGCAGCCCGGAGCGACAGACGAACACTGAAGCTTTCTTT; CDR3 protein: CASSPERQTNTEAFF
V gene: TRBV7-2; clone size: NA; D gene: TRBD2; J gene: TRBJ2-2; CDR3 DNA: TGTGCCAGCAGACCCGGGCCGACTAGCGGTACCGGGGAGCTGTTTTTT; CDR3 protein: CASRPGPTSGTGELFF
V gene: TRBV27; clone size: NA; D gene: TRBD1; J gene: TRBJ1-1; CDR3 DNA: TGTGCCAGCAGTCCGGGACAGGCGGCGGGGGAAGCTTTCTTT; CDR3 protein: CASSPGQAAGEAFF
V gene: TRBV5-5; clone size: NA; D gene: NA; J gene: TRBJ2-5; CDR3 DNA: TGTGCCAGCAGCTTAGGGTTACAAGAGACCCAGTACTTC; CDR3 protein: CASSLGLQETQYF
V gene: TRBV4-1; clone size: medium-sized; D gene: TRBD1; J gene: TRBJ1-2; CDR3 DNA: TGCGCCAGCAGCCAGGGGCCGGGACAGGAAGGGGGCTACACCTTC; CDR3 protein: CASSQGPGQEGGYTF